Listed below are T cell receptor beta chains from one sample, sequenced in a study of T cells expressing NK-cell markers. TCRdb re-called the 5' RACE reads and shows each CDR3 protein once, DNA omitted. The repertoire table contains 200,000 to 300,000 distinct CDR3 sequences. Material for sequencing was blood T cells: a sorted CD56 or NKG2C T cell subset, CD4+ or CD8+ T cells, or bulk PBMC T cells (not recorded which). The receptors stem from a man aged 18 to 35 in good health. Both conserved end residues are part of each CDR3.

>TRBV6-5|TRBJ2-3
CASRRGPDTQYF
>TRBV20-1|TRBJ2-7
CSARPRWRGRSYEQYF
>TRBV28|TRBJ2-5
CASSSGQGLANLETQYF
>TRBV7-2|TRBJ2-5
CASSPRREETQYF
>TRBV12-3/TRBV12-4|TRBJ2-7
CASSLYGSGSYEQYF
>TRBV12-3/TRBV12-4|TRBJ1-1
CASSPQTQNTEAFF
>TRBV11-3|TRBJ2-3
CASSDRTGGEADTQYF
>TRBV5-6|TRBJ2-1
CASSLAVGGYNEQFF
>TRBV6-4|TRBJ2-5
CASSENRGPSETQYF
>TRBV10-3|TRBJ2-4
CAISDGTPSAKNIQYF
>TRBV11-3|TRBJ2-2
CASSRRQTGELFF
>TRBV20-1|TRBJ2-7
CSARSQEGSYEQYF
>TRBV29-1|TRBJ2-3
CSVEDPRLSTDTQYF
>TRBV20-1|TRBJ2-7
CSARDNQGAFEQYF
>TRBV20-1|TRBJ1-1
CSARVQNMNTEAFF
>TRBV28|TRBJ1-1
CATEEQGRNTEAFF
>TRBV6-5|TRBJ2-5
CASSYGSSGGETQYF
>TRBV12-3/TRBV12-4|TRBJ2-7
CASSPDGLYEQYF
>TRBV28|TRBJ1-5
CASNPGVQPQHF
>TRBV12-3/TRBV12-4|TRBJ1-2
CASSPEWTGSGYTF
>TRBV20-1|TRBJ2-1
CSASSGIQKDYEQFF
>TRBV6-5|TRBJ2-1
CASSYLERNEQFF
>TRBV7-2|TRBJ2-2
CASSGQGLTGELFF
>TRBV7-8|TRBJ2-2
CASSPLLSAGLGELFF
>TRBV5-1|TRBJ2-3
CASRRQGANTDTQYF
>TRBV2|TRBJ2-1
CASRRVPARVGDEQFF
>TRBV4-3|TRBJ2-1
CASSQALTGQQFF
>TRBV23-1|TRBJ1-1
CASSQGPGRWTMNTEAFF
>TRBV12-3/TRBV12-4|TRBJ2-7
CASSTRTAFRYEQYF
>TRBV15|TRBJ2-1
CATSRGYREEANEQFF
>TRBV19|TRBJ2-1
CASSMPLADNEQFF
>TRBV5-6|TRBJ1-2
CASSSPGQGAVGYTF
>TRBV29-1|TRBJ1-1
CSTREGEAEAFF
>TRBV6-2/TRBV6-3|TRBJ2-1
CASSYSNGLAGANEQFF
>TRBV2|TRBJ2-1
CASISSVYEQFF
>TRBV6-1|TRBJ1-5
CASSRTSDRGNQPQHF
>TRBV14|TRBJ1-1
CASSGPLNTEAFF
>TRBV11-2|TRBJ2-3
CASSPIRDSPDTQYF